This T cell receptor beta chain came from a study of beta chain features in type 1 diabetes. Whole-study context: Healthy donors and patients had similar age, gender and cell yields.

As every portion of the isolated RNA was reverse transcribed, the sequencing read expressed TCRB transcripts. Naive, central memory and regulatory T cell samples yielded approximately 3.3 million reads on average. Generated by immunoSEQ multiplex PCR, the TCRdb table keeps only in-frame clones and is missing some. This table holds about 360,000 clones, roughly 12% found once. The length of the CDR3 is 16 residues. CDR1 and CDR2 (germline): KGHSH, LQKENI. After removal of 6 bases from V and 2 bases from J, the junction contained 7 bases not matched to a gene. This TCR derives from a man between 18 and 29 years old in good health. The J gene is TRBJ2-7, the V gene TRBV18, with TRBD2 identical over 13 bases. The sample taken for sequencing was naive CD4+ T cells from blood. The CDR3 DNA sequence: TGTGCCAGCTCTCAAGGGACTAGCGGGGCCACCTACGAGCAGTACTTC. It specifies CASSQGTSGATYEQYF.